The clone carrying this T cell receptor (beta chain) was recorded a few times. This entry belongs to a study of early T cells in non-severe SARS-CoV-2 infection. About the study: The authors sequenced bulk RNA from unsorted whole blood, leaving chains unpaired.

The trim removed 5 bases at V and 5 bases at J, leaving 11 bases unmatched. The CDR3 runs to 16 residues. Germline CDR1 reads SGHVS; CDR2 reads FNYEAQ. As part of library construction, unique molecular identifiers were attached to individual cDNA molecules. TCRdb re-called the 5' RACE reads with MiXCR, one entry per CDR3 protein. Of fewer than 80,000 distinct CDR3 sequences listed, about 10% were seen once; the top ten hold about 12%. The chain couples TRBV7-6 to TRBJ2-5; 10 bases are a match to TRBD2. Source: whole blood, taken at baseline. The sequence was obtained from an adult who was a healthcare worker with PCR-confirmed SARS-CoV-2 infection or an uninfected control (not recorded which). The CDR3, as DNA: TGTGCCAGCAGCGCCCATAGCGGGGGGTGGTCTGAGACCCAGTACTTC. This codes for CASSAHSGGWSETQYF.